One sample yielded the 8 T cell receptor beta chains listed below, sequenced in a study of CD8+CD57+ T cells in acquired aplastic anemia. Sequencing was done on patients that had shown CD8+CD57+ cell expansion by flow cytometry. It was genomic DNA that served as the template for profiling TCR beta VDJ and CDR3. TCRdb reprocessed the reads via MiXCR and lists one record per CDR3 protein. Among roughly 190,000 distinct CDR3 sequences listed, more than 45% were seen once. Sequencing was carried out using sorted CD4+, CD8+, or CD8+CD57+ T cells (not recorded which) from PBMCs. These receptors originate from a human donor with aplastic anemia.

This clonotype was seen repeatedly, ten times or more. CDR3: CASSATGAGEKLFF. DNA for the CDR3: TGTGCCAGCAGCGCCACAGGGGCAGGAGAAAAACTGTTTTTT. The gene calls are TRBV7-6 and TRBJ1-4; TRBD1 aligns across 7 bases. This CDR3 comprises 14 residues. Germline CDR1 is SGHVS and CDR2 is FNYEAQ. Trimming took 5 bases from V and 8 from J; bases not matched to a gene: 8.

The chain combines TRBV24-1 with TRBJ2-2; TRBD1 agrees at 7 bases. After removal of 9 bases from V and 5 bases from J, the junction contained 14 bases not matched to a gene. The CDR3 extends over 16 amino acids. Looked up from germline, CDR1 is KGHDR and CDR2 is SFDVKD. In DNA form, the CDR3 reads TGTGCCACCGGATGGGCAGGGGGTCAGGGAACCGGGGAGCTGTTTTTT. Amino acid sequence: CATGWAGGQGTGELFF.

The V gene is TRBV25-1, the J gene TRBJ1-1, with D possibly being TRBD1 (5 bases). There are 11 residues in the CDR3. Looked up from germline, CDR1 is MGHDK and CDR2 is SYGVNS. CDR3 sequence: CARGDNTEAFF. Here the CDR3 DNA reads TGTGCTAGAGGGGACAACACTGAAGCTTTCTTT.

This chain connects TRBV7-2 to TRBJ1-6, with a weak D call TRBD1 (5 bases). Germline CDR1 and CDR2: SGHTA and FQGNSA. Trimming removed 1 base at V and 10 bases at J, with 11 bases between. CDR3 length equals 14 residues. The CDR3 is CASSLEWGQSPLHF. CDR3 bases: TGTGCCAGCAGCTTAGAGTGGGGCCAGTCACCCCTCCACTTT.

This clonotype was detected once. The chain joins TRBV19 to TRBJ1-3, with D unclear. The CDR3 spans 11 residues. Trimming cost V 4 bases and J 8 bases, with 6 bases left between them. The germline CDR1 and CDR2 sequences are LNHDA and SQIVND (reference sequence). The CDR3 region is CASSKGYTIYF. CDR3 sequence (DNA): TGTGCCAGTAGTAAAGGATACACCATATATTTT.

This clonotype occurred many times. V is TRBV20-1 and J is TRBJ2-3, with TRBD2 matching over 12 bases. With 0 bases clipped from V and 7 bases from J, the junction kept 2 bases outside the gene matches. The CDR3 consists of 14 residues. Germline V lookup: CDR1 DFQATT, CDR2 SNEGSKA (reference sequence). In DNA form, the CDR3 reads TGCAGTGCTAGAGACGGACTAGCGGGACATACGCAGTATTTT. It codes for CSARDGLAGHTQYF.

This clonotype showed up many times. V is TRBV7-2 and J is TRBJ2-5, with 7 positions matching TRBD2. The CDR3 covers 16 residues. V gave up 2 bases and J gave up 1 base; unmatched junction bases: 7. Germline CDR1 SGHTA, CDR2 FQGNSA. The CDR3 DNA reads TGTGCCAGCAGCTTAATGGGACTACCCGTCCAAGAGACCCAGTACTTC. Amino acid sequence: CASSLMGLPVQETQYF.

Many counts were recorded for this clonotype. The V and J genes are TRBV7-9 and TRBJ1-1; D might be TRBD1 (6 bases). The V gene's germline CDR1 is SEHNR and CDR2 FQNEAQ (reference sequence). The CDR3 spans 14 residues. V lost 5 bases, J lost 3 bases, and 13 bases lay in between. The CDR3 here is CASSRGQTYTEAFF. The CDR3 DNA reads TGTGCCAGCAGCCGCGGACAGACCTACACTGAAGCTTTCTTT.